Presented here are 10 T cell receptor beta chains from one specimen sequenced in a study of beta chain features in type 1 diabetes. Reverse transcribing all isolated RNA meant expressed TCRB transcripts were sequenced. Data came from immunoSEQ multiplex PCR; TCRdb stores just in-frame clones and leaves some out. The profile shows hundreds of thousands of clones, 9.5% to 12% of them singletons. Sequenced sample: naive CD4+ T cells from blood. The receptors were gathered from a woman between 18 and 29 years old in good health.

This clone was picked up many times. DNA for the CDR3: TGCAGCGGCCGTTCCCCGCCCGAGACCCAGTACTTC. Translated, it gives CSGRSPPETQYF. The chain is built from TRBV29-1 and TRBJ2-5; D gene unclear. Per the germline V gene, CDR1 is SQVTM and CDR2 is ANQGSEA. V lost 7 bases and J lost 5, with 14 bases in between. The CDR3 covers 12 residues.

The rearrangement uses TRBV2 and TRBJ2-5, with 9 nucleotides matching TRBD1. Germline CDR1 and CDR2: SNHLY and FYNNEI. This CDR3 has 14 residues. V dropped 7 bases and J dropped 3; count of bases not matched to a gene: 6. In DNA, the CDR3 is TGTGCCAGCATCCGGGACAGGGCAGAAGAGACCCAGTACTTC. Translating gives CASIRDRAEETQYF. Using reference TRBV2 and TRBJ2-5 for the parts outside the CDR3, the full variable domain is EPEVTQTPSHQVTQMGQEVILRCVPISNHLYFYWYRQILGQKVEFLVSFYNNEISEKSEIFDDQFSVERPDGSNFTLKIRSTKLEDSAMYFCASIRDRAEETQYFGPGTRLLVL.

In this sample, this clone turned up a few times. This chain connects TRBV7-9 to TRBJ1-1, with TRBD1 as a possible D gene (5 bases). CDR3 length: 14 residues. The V gene's germline CDR1 is SEHNR and CDR2 FQNEAQ (reference sequence). V lost 5 bases, J lost 0 bases, and 10 bases lay in between. The CDR3 here is CASSPTALNTEAFF. The CDR3 DNA is TGTGCCAGCAGCCCGACAGCCCTGAACACTGAAGCTTTCTTT.

The rearrangement uses TRBV6-5 and TRBJ1-2, with D unclear. The V gene's germline CDR1 is MNHEY and CDR2 SVGAGI. The CDR3 has 15 residues. V was pared by 0 bases and J by 5 bases, with 13 bases between. DNA of the CDR3: TGTGCCAGCAGTTACTCTCTTTCTTTCCCATATGGCTACACCTTC. It codes for CASSYSLSFPYGYTF.

The sample holds a few counts of this clone. The rearrangement joins TRBV2 to TRBJ2-7; D gene unclear. Germline V gene lookup returns CDR1 SNHLY and CDR2 FYNNEI. Deletions cut 6 bases from V and 7 bases from J, with 7 bases between. This CDR3 comprises 10 residues. CDR3 DNA: TGTGCCAGCAGAAACTTTGAGCAGTACTTC. Protein sequence: CASRNFEQYF.

This clone was counted between two and nine times. The chain uses TRBV29-1 and TRBJ1-2, with D tentatively TRBD1 (5 bases). Germline lookup yields CDR1 SQVTM and CDR2 ANQGSEA. The CDR3 is 12 residues long. V gave up 6 bases and J gave up 0 bases, with 8 bases separating them. The CDR3 here is CSVPGPNYGYTF. In DNA form, the CDR3 reads TGCAGCGTACCGGGGCCTAACTATGGCTACACCTTC.

This clone was detected a few times. The chain employs TRBV2 and TRBJ2-3; D perhaps matches TRBD1 (5 bases). Between the trimmed V and J ends, which lost 6 bases and 9 bases, there was a span of 7 bases. This CDR3 is built from 10 residues. CDR1 and CDR2 from the germline V gene are SNHLY and FYNNEI. This CDR3 is CASSSGTQYF. CDR3 nucleotides: TGTGCCAGCAGCTCAGGGACGCAGTATTTT.

In its sample, this clone was seen a few times. The chain recombines TRBV29-1 with TRBJ1-1; 9 nucleotides align to TRBD1. Germline V lookup: CDR1 SQVTM, CDR2 ANQGSEA. V lost 8 bases to trimming and J lost 3 bases; unmatched junction nucleotides: 7. The CDR3 length is 13 residues. The CDR3 bases are TGCAGCTGGGGGGGACAGGGTTACACTGAAGCTTTCTTT. Protein product: CSWGGQGYTEAFF.

The chain combines TRBV7-2 with TRBJ2-7; tentatively, D is TRBD2 (6 bases). The germline V and J ends were trimmed by 4 bases and 0 bases, with 13 bases remaining between them. The germline gives CDR1 SGHTA, CDR2 FQGNSA. This CDR3 contains 15 residues. The CDR3 DNA follows: TGTGCCAGCAGCTGGGGGACTGTGTTCTCCTACGAGCAGTACGTC. Translation: CASSWGTVFSYEQYV.

The chain recombines TRBV30 with TRBJ2-7, with D possibly being TRBD2 (5 bases). The germline CDR1 and CDR2 sequences are GTSNPN and SVGIG (reference sequence). This CDR3 comprises 12 residues. With 1 base removed from V and 6 bases from J, the gap between germline ends came to 10 bases. The CDR3 spells CAWSGTSLEQYF. The CDR3 DNA reads TGTGCCTGGAGTGGGACTTCCCTCGAGCAGTACTTC.